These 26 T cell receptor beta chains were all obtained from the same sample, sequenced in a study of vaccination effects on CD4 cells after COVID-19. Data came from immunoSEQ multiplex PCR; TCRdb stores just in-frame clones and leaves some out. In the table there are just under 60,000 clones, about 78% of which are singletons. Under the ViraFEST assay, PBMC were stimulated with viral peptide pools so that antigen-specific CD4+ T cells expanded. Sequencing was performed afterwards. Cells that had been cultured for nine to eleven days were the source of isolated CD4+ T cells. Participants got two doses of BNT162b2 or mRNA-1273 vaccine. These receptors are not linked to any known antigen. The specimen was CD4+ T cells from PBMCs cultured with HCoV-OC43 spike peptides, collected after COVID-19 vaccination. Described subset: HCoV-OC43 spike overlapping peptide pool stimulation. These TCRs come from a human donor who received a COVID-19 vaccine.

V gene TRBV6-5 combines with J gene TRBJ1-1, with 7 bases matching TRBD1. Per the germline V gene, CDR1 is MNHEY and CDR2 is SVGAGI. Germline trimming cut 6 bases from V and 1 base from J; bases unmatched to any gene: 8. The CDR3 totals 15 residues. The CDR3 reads CASRGGFGGNTEAFF. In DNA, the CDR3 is TGTGCCAGCAGAGGGGGCTTCGGAGGGAACACTGAAGCTTTCTTT.

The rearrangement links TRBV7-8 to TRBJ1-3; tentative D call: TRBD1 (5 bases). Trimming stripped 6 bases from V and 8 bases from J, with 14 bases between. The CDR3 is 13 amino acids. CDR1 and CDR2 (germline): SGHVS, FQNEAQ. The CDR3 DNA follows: TGTGCCAGCAGTAAGACAGAGAAAGACACCATATATTTT. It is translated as CASSKTEKDTIYF.

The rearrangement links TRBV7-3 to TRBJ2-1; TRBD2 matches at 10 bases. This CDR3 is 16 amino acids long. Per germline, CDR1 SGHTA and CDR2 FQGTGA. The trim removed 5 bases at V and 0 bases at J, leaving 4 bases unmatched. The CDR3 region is CASSQSGGASYNEQFF. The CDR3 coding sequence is TGTGCCAGCAGCCAAAGCGGGGGGGCCTCCTACAATGAGCAGTTCTTC.

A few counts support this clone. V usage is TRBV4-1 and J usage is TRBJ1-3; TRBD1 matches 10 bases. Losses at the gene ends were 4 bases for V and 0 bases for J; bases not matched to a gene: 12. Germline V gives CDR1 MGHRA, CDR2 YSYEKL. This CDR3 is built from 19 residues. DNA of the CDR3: TGCGCCAGCAGCCGCGACGGGTTGGGGACAGGGGCCTCTGGAAACACCATATATTTT. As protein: CASSRDGLGTGASGNTIYF.

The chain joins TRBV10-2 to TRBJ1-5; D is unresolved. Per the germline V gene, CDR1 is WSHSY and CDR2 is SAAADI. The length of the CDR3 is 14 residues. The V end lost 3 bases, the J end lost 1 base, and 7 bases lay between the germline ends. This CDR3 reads CASSEAGSNQPQHF. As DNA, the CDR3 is TGCGCCAGCAGTGAAGCGGGGAGCAATCAGCCCCAGCATTTT.

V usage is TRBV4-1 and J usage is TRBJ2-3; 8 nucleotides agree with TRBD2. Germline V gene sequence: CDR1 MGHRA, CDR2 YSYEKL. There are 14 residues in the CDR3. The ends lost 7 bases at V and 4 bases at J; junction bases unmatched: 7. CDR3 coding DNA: TGCGCCAGCACCCCAGCGGGGGAGCCAGATACGCAGTATTTT. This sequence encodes CASTPAGEPDTQYF.

This chain's CDR3 is CATRTVGTRGPSYEQYV. For the CDR3, the DNA is TGTGCCACCAGGACCGTGGGGACCAGGGGGCCCTCCTACGAGCAGTACGTC. The J gene is TRBJ2-7, the V gene TRBV24-1, with TRBD1 matching 8 bases. The germline V gene has CDR1 KGHDR and CDR2 SFDVKD. The CDR3 covers 17 residues. Unmatched junction bases numbered 13, after V lost 7 bases and J lost 0 bases.

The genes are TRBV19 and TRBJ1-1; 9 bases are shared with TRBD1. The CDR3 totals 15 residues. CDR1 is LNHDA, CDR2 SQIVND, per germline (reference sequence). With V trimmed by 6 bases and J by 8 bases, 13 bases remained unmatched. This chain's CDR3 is CASSRPGQGPPEAFF. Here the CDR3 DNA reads TGTGCCAGTAGCCGACCGGGACAGGGTCCACCAGAAGCTTTCTTT. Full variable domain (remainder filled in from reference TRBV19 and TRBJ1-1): DGGITQSPKYLFRKEGQNVTLSCEQNLNHDAMYWYRQDPGQGLRLIYYSQIVNDFQKGDIAEGYSVSREKKESFPLTVTSAQKNPTAFYLCASSRPGQGPPEAFFGQGTRLTVV.

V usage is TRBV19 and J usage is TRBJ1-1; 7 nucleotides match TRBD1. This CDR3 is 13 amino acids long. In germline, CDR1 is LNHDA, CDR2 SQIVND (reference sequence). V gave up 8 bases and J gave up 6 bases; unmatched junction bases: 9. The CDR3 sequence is CASQVYRGSEAFF. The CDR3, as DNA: TGTGCCAGTCAGGTATACAGGGGATCTGAAGCTTTCTTT.

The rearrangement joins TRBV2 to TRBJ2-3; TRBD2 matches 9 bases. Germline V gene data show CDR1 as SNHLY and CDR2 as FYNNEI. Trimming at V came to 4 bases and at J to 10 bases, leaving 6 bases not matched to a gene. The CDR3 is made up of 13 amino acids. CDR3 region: CASSALAGPAQYF. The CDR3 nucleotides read TGTGCCAGCAGTGCCCTAGCGGGGCCGGCGCAGTATTTT.

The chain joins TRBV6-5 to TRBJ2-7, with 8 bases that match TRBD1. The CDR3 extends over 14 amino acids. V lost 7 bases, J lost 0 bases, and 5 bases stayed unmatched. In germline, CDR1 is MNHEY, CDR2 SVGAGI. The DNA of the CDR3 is TGTGCCAGCACCGACAGGGGAACCTCCTACGAGCAGTACGTC. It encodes CASTDRGTSYEQYV.

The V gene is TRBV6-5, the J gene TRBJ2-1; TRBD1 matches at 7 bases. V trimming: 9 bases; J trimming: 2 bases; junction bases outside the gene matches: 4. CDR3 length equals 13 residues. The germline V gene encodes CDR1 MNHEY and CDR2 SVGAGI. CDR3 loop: CASRTGPYNEQFF. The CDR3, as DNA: TGTGCCAGTAGGACAGGCCCCTACAATGAGCAGTTCTTC.

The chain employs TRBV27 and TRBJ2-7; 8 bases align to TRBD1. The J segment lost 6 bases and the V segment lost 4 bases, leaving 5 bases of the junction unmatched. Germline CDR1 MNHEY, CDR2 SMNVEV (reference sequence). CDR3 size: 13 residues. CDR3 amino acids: CASSYGQGGEQYV. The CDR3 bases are TGTGCCAGCAGTTATGGACAGGGAGGCGAGCAGTACGTC.

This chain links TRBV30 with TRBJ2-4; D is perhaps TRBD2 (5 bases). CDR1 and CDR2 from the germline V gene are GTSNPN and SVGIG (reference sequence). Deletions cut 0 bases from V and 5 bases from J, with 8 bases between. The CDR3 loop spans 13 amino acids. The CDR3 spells CAWSVSVENIQYF. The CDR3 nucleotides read TGTGCCTGGAGTGTTAGCGTCGAAAACATTCAGTACTTC.

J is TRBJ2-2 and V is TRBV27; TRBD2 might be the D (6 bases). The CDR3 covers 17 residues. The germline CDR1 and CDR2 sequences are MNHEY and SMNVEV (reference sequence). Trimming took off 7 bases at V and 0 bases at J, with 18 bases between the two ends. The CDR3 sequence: CASKPISGETNTGELFF. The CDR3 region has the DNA TGTGCCAGCAAACCGATTAGCGGAGAGACGAACACCGGGGAGCTGTTTTTT.

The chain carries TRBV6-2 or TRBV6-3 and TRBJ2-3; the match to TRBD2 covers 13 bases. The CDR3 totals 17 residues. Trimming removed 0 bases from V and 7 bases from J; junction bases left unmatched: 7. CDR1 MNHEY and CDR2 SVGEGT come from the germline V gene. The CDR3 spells CASSYSWTSGSTYTQYF. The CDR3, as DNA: TGTGCCAGCAGTTACTCGTGGACTAGCGGGAGTACATATACGCAGTATTTT.

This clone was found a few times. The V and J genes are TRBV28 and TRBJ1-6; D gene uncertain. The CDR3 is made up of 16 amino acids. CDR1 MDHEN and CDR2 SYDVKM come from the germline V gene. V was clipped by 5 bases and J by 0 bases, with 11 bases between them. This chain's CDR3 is CASSILQSSYNSPLHF. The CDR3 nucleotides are TGTGCCAGCAGTATCCTACAGAGCTCCTATAATTCACCCCTCCACTTT.

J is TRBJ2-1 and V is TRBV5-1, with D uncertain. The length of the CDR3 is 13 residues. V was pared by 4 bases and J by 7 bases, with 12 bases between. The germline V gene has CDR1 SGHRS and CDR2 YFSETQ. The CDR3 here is CASSLPIENEQFF. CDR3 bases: TGCGCCAGCAGCCTTCCTATTGAAAATGAGCAGTTCTTC.

CDR3 in amino acids: CASTPQAATPETQYF. The CDR3 DNA follows: TGTGCCAGTACTCCTCAGGCGGCAACCCCAGAGACCCAGTACTTC. The rearrangement links TRBV19 to TRBJ2-5; no reliable D call. Germline CDR1 is LNHDA and CDR2 is SQIVND (reference sequence). The CDR3 is 15 residues long. V was shortened by 7 bases and J by 4 bases, with 19 bases between the two germline ends.

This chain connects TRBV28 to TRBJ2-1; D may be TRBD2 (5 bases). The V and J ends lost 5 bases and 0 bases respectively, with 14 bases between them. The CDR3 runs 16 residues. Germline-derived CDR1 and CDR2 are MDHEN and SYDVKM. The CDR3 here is CASSPRGSISYNEQFF. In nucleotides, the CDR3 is TGTGCCAGCAGTCCGCGCGGGTCTATCTCCTACAATGAGCAGTTCTTC.

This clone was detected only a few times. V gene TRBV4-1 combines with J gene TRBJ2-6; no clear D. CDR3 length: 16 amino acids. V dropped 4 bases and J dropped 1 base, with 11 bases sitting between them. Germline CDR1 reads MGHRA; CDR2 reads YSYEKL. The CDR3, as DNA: TGCGCCAGCAGCCGAGAAGATCCGTCTGGGGCCAACGTCCTGACTTTC. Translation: CASSREDPSGANVLTF.

Here the CDR3 DNA reads TGTGCCAGCAGCCTGAGACAGGGCGTTAGTCAGCCCCAGCATTTT. This gives the protein CASSLRQGVSQPQHF. This chain uses TRBV5-6 with TRBJ1-5; 7 bases align to TRBD1. Germline V gene lookup returns CDR1 SGHDT and CDR2 YYEEEE. After removal of 4 bases from V and 6 bases from J, the junction contained 10 bases not matched to a gene. The CDR3 is made up of 15 amino acids.

The CDR3 sequence is CASSLTGETNEKLFF. Written as DNA, the CDR3 is TGTGCCAGCAGCCTGACAGGGGAAACTAATGAAAAACTGTTTTTT. The chain uses TRBV4-2 and TRBJ1-4; TRBD1 aligns across 8 bases. V gave up 4 bases and J gave up 1 base; unmatched junction bases: 2. The CDR3 is 15 amino acids. CDR1 is LGHNA, CDR2 YNFKEQ, per germline.

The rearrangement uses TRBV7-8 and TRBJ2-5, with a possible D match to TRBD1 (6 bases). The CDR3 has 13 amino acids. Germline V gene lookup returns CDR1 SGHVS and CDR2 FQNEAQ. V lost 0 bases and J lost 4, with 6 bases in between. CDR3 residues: CASSLAGAETQYF. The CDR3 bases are TGTGCCAGCAGCTTAGCGGGGGCAGAGACCCAGTACTTC. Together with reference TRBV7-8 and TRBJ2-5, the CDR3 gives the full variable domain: GAGVSQSPRYKVAKRGQDVALRCDPISGHVSLFWYQQALGQGPEFLTYFQNEAQLDKSGLPSDRFFAERPEGSVSTLKIQRTQQEDSAVYLCASSLAGAETQYFGPGTRLLVL.

The CDR3 region is CASSVRSGNTIYF. In DNA form, the CDR3 reads TGTGCCAGCAGCGTTCGTTCTGGAAACACCATATATTTT. The rearrangement joins TRBV9 to TRBJ1-3; no clear D. The germline V gene has CDR1 SGDLS and CDR2 YYNGEE. This CDR3 has 13 amino acids. V was shortened by 2 bases and J by 1 base, with 4 bases between the two germline ends.

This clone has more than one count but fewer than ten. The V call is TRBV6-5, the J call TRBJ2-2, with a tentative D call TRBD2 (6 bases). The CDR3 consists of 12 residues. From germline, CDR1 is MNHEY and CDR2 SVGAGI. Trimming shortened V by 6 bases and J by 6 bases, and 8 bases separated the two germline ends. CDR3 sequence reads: CASRRGAGELFF. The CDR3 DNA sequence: TGTGCCAGCAGGCGGGGAGCCGGGGAGCTGTTTTTT.